These 30 T cell receptor beta chains were all obtained from the same sample, sequenced in a study of spatial heterogeneity in lung cancer. The time point is: sample taken at primary tumor resection. Extraction of whole RNA from tumor, nontumor lung or frozen PBMC preceded unsorted sequencing. TCRdb reprocessed the 5' RACE reads via MiXCR and lists one record per CDR3 protein. The sample lists fewer than 55,000 distinct CDR3 sequences; less than 8.5% were seen once. This specimen was PBMCs, taken at surgery. These receptors were collected from a female donor with early-stage non-small cell lung cancer.

This chain uses TRBV6-5 with TRBJ2-1, with 8 nucleotides matching TRBD2. V was clipped by 8 bases and J by 1 base; unmatched bases: 7. Germline-derived CDR1 and CDR2 are MNHEY and SVGAGI. The CDR3 covers 15 residues. The CDR3 nucleotides read TGTGCCAGCGCTGACGGGGGGGGGTCCTACAATGAGCAGTTCTTC. Translating gives CASADGGGSYNEQFF.

This clonotype was detected many times. The chain is built from TRBV12-3 or TRBV12-4 and TRBJ1-2, with a possible D match to TRBD1 (6 bases). The CDR3 runs to 15 residues. Trimming removed 3 bases at V and 0 bases at J, with 11 bases between. The CDR3 sequence is CASSFVQGTNYGYTF. CDR3 coding DNA: TGTGCCAGCAGTTTTGTACAGGGAACTAACTATGGCTACACCTTC.

This clonotype was observed a handful of times. The chain carries TRBV7-2 and TRBJ1-2; 8 positions match TRBD1. Per the germline V gene, CDR1 is SGHTA and CDR2 is FQGNSA. Trimming cost V 3 bases and J 0 bases; bases outside gene matches: 6. The CDR3 totals 16 residues. The CDR3 protein is CASSFAGGQANYGYTF. The CDR3 bases are TGTGCCAGCAGCTTTGCCGGGGGACAGGCTAACTATGGCTACACCTTC.

The chain links TRBV11-2 to TRBJ2-4; D possibly corresponds to TRBD2 (5 bases). The germline gives CDR1 SGHAT, CDR2 FQNNGV. The CDR3 has 17 amino acids. V lost 1 base to trimming and J lost 2 bases, with 15 bases between them. The CDR3 DNA follows: TGTGCCAGCAGCTTAGGATCCCTTTGGAGGCCCAAAAACATTCAGTACTTC. Amino acid sequence: CASSLGSLWRPKNIQYF.

This clonotype has a count of ten or more. The rearrangement links TRBV19 to TRBJ2-1, with D unclear. The germline V gene encodes CDR1 LNHDA and CDR2 SQIVND (reference sequence). The CDR3 contains 15 residues. Between the trimmed V and J ends, which lost 3 bases and 9 bases, there was a span of 18 bases. The DNA for the CDR3 is TGTGCCAGTAGTATGATGGCAGGTGGGGTGGTTGAGCAGTTCTTC. Translated: CASSMMAGGVVEQFF. The full variable domain, rest sourced from reference TRBV19 and TRBJ2-1, is DGGITQSPKYLFRKEGQNVTLSCEQNLNHDAMYWYRQDPGQGLRLIYYSQIVNDFQKGDIAEGYSVSREKKESFPLTVTSAQKNPTAFYLCASSMMAGGVVEQFFGPGTRLTVL.

V is TRBV11-2 and J is TRBJ2-2; D remains unclear. The V and J ends lost 0 bases and 0 bases respectively, with 5 bases between them. Germline V gene sequence: CDR1 SGHAT, CDR2 FQNNGV. The CDR3 sequence is 15 residues long. For the CDR3, the DNA is TGTGCCAGCAGCTTAGACCCATCGAACACCGGGGAGCTGTTTTTT. Its protein is CASSLDPSNTGELFF.

The chain joins TRBV12-3 or TRBV12-4 to TRBJ2-7; 8 positions match TRBD1. The CDR3 runs to 13 residues. J gave up 2 bases and V 9 bases, and 6 bases lay outside the gene matches. The CDR3 sequence: CASSDRVTYEQYF. The CDR3 nucleotides are TGTGCCAGTTCGGACAGGGTAACCTACGAGCAGTACTTC.

This clonotype showed up just a few times. The chain couples TRBV12-3 or TRBV12-4 to TRBJ1-1, with D perhaps TRBD1 (5 bases). CDR3 length equals 14 residues. Trimming pared 3 bases from V and 3 bases from J, leaving 11 bases between. The CDR3 is CASSLHRGDTEAFF. The CDR3, as DNA: TGTGCCAGCAGTTTGCACCGAGGGGACACTGAAGCTTTCTTT.

This clonotype was seen ten or more times. The chain has TRBV9 and TRBJ1-5; no definite D call. The CDR3 extends over 15 amino acids. V was shortened by 3 bases and J by 6 bases, with 16 bases between the two germline ends. The V gene's germline CDR1 is SGDLS and CDR2 YYNGEE. CDR3 sequence (DNA): TGTGCCAGCAGCGCGGACGGCACCCTTGGTCAGCCCCAGCATTTT. Translation: CASSADGTLGQPQHF.

There are a few counts of this clonotype. The genes are TRBV5-4 and TRBJ2-3; TRBD1 might be the D (6 bases). The CDR3 spans 15 residues. CDR1 is SGHNT and CDR2 is YYREEE in the germline V gene (reference sequence). V dropped 4 bases and J dropped 1 base, with 13 bases sitting between them. The CDR3 nucleotides read TGTGCCAGCAGCCACTGGGACACCGGCACAGATACGCAGTATTTT. Amino acids: CASSHWDTGTDTQYF.

A few counts support this clonotype. This chain joins TRBV12-3 or TRBV12-4 and TRBJ2-1, with TRBD2 identical over 11 bases. The CDR3 sequence is 15 residues long. J lost 9 bases, V lost 7 bases, and 11 bases had no gene match. CDR3 nucleotide sequence: TGTGCCAGCACCGCCCTAGCGGGGGGTCTGGGTGAGCAGTTCTTC. Translation gives CASTALAGGLGEQFF.

This clonotype was seen at least ten times. The rearrangement links TRBV29-1 to TRBJ1-3, with 8 nucleotides matching TRBD1. V dropped 7 bases and J dropped 0; count of bases not matched to a gene: 5. CDR1 and CDR2 (germline): SQVTM, ANQGSEA. The CDR3 is made up of 14 amino acids. In DNA, the CDR3 is TGCAGCGCACAGGACAGGGACTCTGGAAACACCATATATTTT. Protein sequence: CSAQDRDSGNTIYF. Combining the CDR3 with reference TRBV29-1 and TRBJ1-3 gives the whole variable domain SAVISQKPSRDICQRGTSLTIQCQVDSQVTMMFWYRQQPGQSLTLIATANQGSEATYESGFVIDKFPISRPNLTFSTLTVSNMSPEDSSIYLCSAQDRDSGNTIYFGEGSWLTVV.

This rearrangement joins TRBV11-2 to TRBJ2-2, with 8 positions matching TRBD1. The germline CDR1 and CDR2 sequences are SGHAT and FQNNGV. V was pared by 4 bases and J by 5 bases, with 9 bases of the junction left unmatched. There are 16 residues in the CDR3. CDR3: CASSSNRGVGTGELFF. The CDR3 DNA sequence: TGTGCCAGCAGCTCCAACAGGGGGGTGGGAACCGGGGAGCTGTTTTTT.

This clonotype was detected many times. V gene TRBV29-1 combines with J gene TRBJ2-2, with TRBD1 matching 7 bases. This CDR3 is 14 amino acids long. With 6 bases clipped from V and 4 bases from J, the junction kept 8 bases outside the gene matches. CDR1 SQVTM and CDR2 ANQGSEA come from the germline V gene. In DNA, the CDR3 is TGCAGCGTGGATCGACAGGGCGGCACCGGGGAGCTGTTTTTT. Translating gives CSVDRQGGTGELFF.

This clonotype was seen at least ten times. This rearrangement joins TRBV7-2 to TRBJ2-2; D perhaps matches TRBD2 (5 bases). In germline, CDR1 is SGHTA, CDR2 FQGNSA. This CDR3 is 15 amino acids long. Trimming took 2 bases from V and 6 from J, leaving 13 bases between them. The CDR3 is CASSLTVLGPGELFF. The CDR3 DNA reads as TGTGCCAGCAGCTTAACGGTACTAGGACCCGGGGAGCTGTTTTTT. The entire variable domain, with the rest obtained from reference TRBV7-2 and TRBJ2-2, is as follows: GAGVSQSPSNKVTEKGKDVELRCDPISGHTALYWYRQSLGQGLEFLIYFQGNSAPDKSGLPSDRFSAERTGGSVSTLTIQRTQQEDSAVYLCASSLTVLGPGELFFGEGSRLTVL.

There are a few counts of this clonotype. The chain carries TRBV5-6 and TRBJ1-1, with D hard to call. Germline V lookup: CDR1 SGHDT, CDR2 YYEEEE. The CDR3 loop spans 15 amino acids. V dropped 5 bases and J dropped 2 bases, with 16 bases sitting between them. The CDR3 protein is CASSTDQAYNTEAFF. CDR3 coding DNA: TGTGCCAGCAGTACGGACCAGGCCTATAACACTGAAGCTTTCTTT.

This clonotype was picked up a small number of times. The V and J genes are TRBV5-1 and TRBJ1-1; 9 bases agree with TRBD1. Germline-derived CDR1 and CDR2 are SGHRS and YFSETQ. The CDR3 loop spans 15 amino acids. J lost 5 bases, V lost 3 bases, and 8 bases had no gene match. CDR3 region: CASSSTGGRGTEAFF. CDR3 coding DNA: TGCGCCAGCAGCTCTACAGGGGGCCGGGGGACTGAAGCTTTCTTT.

The chain recombines TRBV19 with TRBJ1-6; D not resolved. Germline V gene data show CDR1 as LNHDA and CDR2 as SQIVND (reference sequence). This CDR3 contains 13 residues. Trimming removed 7 bases at V and 6 bases at J, with 10 bases between. The CDR3: CASTRQPNSPLHF. The CDR3 DNA sequence: TGTGCCAGTACTCGACAACCTAATTCACCCCTCCACTTT.

This chain joins TRBV6-2 or TRBV6-3 and TRBJ2-1; TRBD1 agrees at 9 bases. Germline CDR1 is MNHEY and CDR2 is SVGEGT. The CDR3 length is 15 residues. Germline trimming cut 6 bases from V and 9 bases from J; bases unmatched to any gene: 12. The CDR3 DNA is TGTGCCAGCAGGGTGGGGACAGGGACGGGCGTTGAGCAGTTCTTC. It codes for CASRVGTGTGVEQFF.

The rearrangement links TRBV20-1 to TRBJ1-5, with D perhaps matching TRBD1 (5 bases). The CDR3 has 13 amino acids. The germline gives CDR1 DFQATT, CDR2 SNEGSKA (reference sequence). V lost 4 bases and J 3 bases, leaving 10 bases between the germline ends. CDR3 DNA sequence: TGCAGTGCTACAGGGCGGGTCAATCAGCCCCAGCATTTT. Its protein product is CSATGRVNQPQHF.

The chain recombines TRBV2 with TRBJ1-4; D call uncertain. The CDR3 sequence is 13 residues long. The germline CDR1 and CDR2 sequences are SNHLY and FYNNEI. The germline V and J ends were trimmed by 6 bases and 0 bases, with 5 bases remaining between them. CDR3 region: CASRFSTNEKLFF. CDR3 in DNA: TGTGCCAGCAGGTTTTCAACTAATGAAAAACTGTTTTTT.

This clonotype was counted a few times. The rearrangement links TRBV4-1 to TRBJ2-2; D is perhaps TRBD1 (6 bases). Trimming cost V 1 base and J 6 bases, with 15 bases left between them. Germline values: CDR1 MGHRA, CDR2 YSYEKL. The CDR3 is 16 amino acids. CDR3 residues: CASSQVSGVVAGELFF. DNA of the CDR3: TGCGCCAGCAGCCAAGTTTCAGGGGTCGTCGCCGGGGAGCTGTTTTTT.

In its sample, this clonotype was seen many times. The genes are TRBV7-8 and TRBJ2-1; D gene uncertain. Looked up from germline, CDR1 is SGHVS and CDR2 is FQNEAQ. The CDR3 has 14 residues. Trimming pared 1 base from V and 7 bases from J, leaving 11 bases between. The CDR3 sequence is CASSLVPSMNEQFF. For the CDR3, the DNA is TGTGCCAGCAGCTTAGTACCTAGTATGAATGAGCAGTTCTTC.

This clonotype came up many times. V and J are TRBV5-1 and TRBJ2-7; 14 positions agree with TRBD2. CDR3 size: 19 residues. CDR1 and CDR2 (germline): SGHRS, YFSETQ. J gave up 4 bases and V 3 bases, and 15 bases lay outside the gene matches. The CDR3 is CASSSRPRTSGGPSYEQYF. The CDR3 DNA reads as TGCGCCAGCAGCTCCCGTCCTCGGACTAGCGGGGGGCCCTCTTACGAGCAGTACTTC.

This chain uses TRBV12-3 or TRBV12-4 with TRBJ2-1; 10 bases are a match to TRBD1. V shed 6 bases and J 6 bases; nucleotides not matched to a gene: 5. The CDR3 has 14 residues. The CDR3 bases are TGTGCCAGCAGGCGGACAGGGGGTTCCAATGAGCAGTTCTTC. Translating it yields CASRRTGGSNEQFF.

The table lists this clonotype with a few counts. The V call is TRBV6-2 or TRBV6-3, the J call TRBJ1-2; the match to TRBD1 covers 8 bases. J lost 4 bases, V lost 0 bases, and 7 bases had no gene match. Germline V gives CDR1 MNHEY, CDR2 SVGEGT. The CDR3 runs 16 residues. CDR3 in DNA: TGTGCCAGCAGTTACTCGCCGATCGACAGGGGCTATGGCTACACCTTC. It codes for CASSYSPIDRGYGYTF.

Many counts were recorded for this clonotype. The J gene is TRBJ2-1, the V gene TRBV4-3; no clear D gene. Trimming left V 0 bases short and J 10 bases short, with 13 bases between. Germline assignment: CDR1 LGHNA and CDR2 YSLEER. This CDR3 has 14 amino acids. The CDR3 region has the DNA TGCGCCAGCAGCCAAGATTTAGTAGGAGAGGAGCAGTTCTTC. Its protein is CASSQDLVGEEQFF.

This clonotype was counted only a few times. The chain has TRBV27 and TRBJ1-4, with unresolved D. This CDR3 is built from 13 residues. V shed 4 bases and J shed 5 bases, with 8 bases lying between them. Germline assignment: CDR1 MNHEY and CDR2 SMNVEV (reference sequence). Written as DNA, the CDR3 is TGTGCCAGCAGTTCCCGGAGGAATGAAAAACTGTTTTTT. It codes for CASSSRRNEKLFF.

CDR3 in DNA: TGCAGTGTTTGGACAGGGAGATATGGCTACACCTTC. Residues: CSVWTGRYGYTF. The rearrangement joins TRBV20-1 to TRBJ1-2; 8 nucleotides line up with TRBD1. Germline assignment: CDR1 DFQATT and CDR2 SNEGSKA (reference sequence). The J segment lost 5 bases and the V segment lost 7 bases, leaving 6 bases of the junction unmatched. CDR3 length: 12 residues.

In its sample, this clonotype was seen many times. The V call is TRBV29-1, the J call TRBJ1-1, with D unresolved. Trimming shortened V by 0 bases and J by 8 bases, and 7 bases separated the two germline ends. Germline V lookup: CDR1 SQVTM, CDR2 ANQGSEA. CDR3 length: 11 amino acids. The CDR3 protein is CSVEESWEAFF. CDR3 nucleotide sequence: TGCAGCGTTGAAGAGTCATGGGAAGCTTTCTTT.